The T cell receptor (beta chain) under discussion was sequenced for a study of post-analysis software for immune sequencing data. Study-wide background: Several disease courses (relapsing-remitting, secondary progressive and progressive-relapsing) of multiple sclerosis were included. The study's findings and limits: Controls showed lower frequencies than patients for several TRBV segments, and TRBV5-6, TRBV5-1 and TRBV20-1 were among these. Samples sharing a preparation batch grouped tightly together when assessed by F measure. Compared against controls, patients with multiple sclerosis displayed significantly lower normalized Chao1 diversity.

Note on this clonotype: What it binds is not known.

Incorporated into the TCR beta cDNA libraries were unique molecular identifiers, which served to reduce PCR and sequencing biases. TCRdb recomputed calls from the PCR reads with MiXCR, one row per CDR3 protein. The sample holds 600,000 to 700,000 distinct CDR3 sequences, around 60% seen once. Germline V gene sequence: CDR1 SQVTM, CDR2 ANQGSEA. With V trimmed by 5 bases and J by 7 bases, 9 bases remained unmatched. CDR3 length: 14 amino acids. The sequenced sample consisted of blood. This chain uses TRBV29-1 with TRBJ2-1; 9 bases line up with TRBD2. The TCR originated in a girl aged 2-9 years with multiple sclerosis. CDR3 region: CSVRKGLADNEQFF. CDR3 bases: TGCAGCGTTAGGAAGGGACTAGCAGATAATGAGCAGTTCTTC.